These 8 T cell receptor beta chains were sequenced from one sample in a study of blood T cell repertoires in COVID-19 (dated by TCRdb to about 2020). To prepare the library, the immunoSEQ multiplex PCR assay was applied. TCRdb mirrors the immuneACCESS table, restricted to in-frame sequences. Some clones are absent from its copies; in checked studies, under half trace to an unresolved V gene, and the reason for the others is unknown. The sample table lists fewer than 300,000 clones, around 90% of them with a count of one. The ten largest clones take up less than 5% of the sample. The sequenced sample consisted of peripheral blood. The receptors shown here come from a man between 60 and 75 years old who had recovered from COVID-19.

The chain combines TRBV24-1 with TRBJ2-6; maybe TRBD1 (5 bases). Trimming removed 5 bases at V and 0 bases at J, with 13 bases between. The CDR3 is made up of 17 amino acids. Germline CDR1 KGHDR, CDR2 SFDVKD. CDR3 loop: CATSARKRGSGANVLTF. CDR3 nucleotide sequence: TGTGCCACCAGTGCACGGAAAAGGGGCTCTGGGGCCAACGTCCTGACTTTC.

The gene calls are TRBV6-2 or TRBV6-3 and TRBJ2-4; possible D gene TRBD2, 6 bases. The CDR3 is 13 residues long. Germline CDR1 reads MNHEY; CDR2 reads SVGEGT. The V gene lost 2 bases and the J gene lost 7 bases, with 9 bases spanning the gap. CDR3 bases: TGTGCCAGCAGTTACGTTGCGGGGAACATTCAGTACTTC. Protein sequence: CASSYVAGNIQYF.

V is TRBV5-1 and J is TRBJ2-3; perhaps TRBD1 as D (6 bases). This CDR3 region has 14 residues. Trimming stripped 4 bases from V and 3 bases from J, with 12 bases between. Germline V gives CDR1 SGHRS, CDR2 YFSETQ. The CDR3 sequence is CASSIQGFTDTQYF. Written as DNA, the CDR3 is TGCGCCAGCAGCATACAGGGTTTTACAGATACGCAGTATTTT.

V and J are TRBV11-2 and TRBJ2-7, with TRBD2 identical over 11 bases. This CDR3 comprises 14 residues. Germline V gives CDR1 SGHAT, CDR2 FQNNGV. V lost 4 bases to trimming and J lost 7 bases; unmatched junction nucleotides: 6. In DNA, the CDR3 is TGTGCCAGCAGCTCCTTAGCGGGGGGGCTTGAGCAGTACTTC. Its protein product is CASSSLAGGLEQYF. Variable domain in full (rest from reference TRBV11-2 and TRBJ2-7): EAGVAQSPRYKIIEKRQSVAFWCNPISGHATLYWYQQILGQGPKLLIQFQNNGVVDDSQLPKDRFSAERLKGVDSTLKIQPAKLEDSAVYLCASSSLAGGLEQYFGPGTRLTVT.

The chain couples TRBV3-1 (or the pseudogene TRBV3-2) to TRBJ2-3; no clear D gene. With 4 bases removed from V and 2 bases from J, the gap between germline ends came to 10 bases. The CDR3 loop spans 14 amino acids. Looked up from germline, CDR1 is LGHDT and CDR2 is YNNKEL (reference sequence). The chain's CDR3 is CASSPRLSTDTQYF. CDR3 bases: TGTGCCAGCAGCCCGAGACTGTCCACAGATACGCAGTATTTT.

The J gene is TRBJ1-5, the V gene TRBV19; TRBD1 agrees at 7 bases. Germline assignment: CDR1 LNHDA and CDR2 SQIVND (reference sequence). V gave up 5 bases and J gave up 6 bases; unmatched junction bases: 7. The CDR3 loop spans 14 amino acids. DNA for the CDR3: TGTGCCAGTAGTGTCCGGGACAGTTCTCAGCCCCAGCATTTT. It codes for CASSVRDSSQPQHF.

In DNA, the CDR3 is TGTGCCAGCAGTGCCGGGACAGCCTACAATGAGCAGTTCTTC. This codes for CASSAGTAYNEQFF. V is TRBV25-1 and J is TRBJ2-1; 7 nucleotides match TRBD1. The CDR3 covers 14 residues. V was pared by 4 bases and J by 2 bases, with 2 bases of the junction left unmatched. Germline values: CDR1 MGHDK, CDR2 SYGVNS.

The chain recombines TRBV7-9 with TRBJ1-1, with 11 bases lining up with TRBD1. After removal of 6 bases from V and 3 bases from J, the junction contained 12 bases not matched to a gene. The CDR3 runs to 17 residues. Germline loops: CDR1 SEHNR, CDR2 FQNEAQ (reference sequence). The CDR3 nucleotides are TGTGCCAGCAGGTTCTGGGACAGGGGGTTTTATTACACTGAAGCTTTCTTT. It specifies CASRFWDRGFYYTEAFF. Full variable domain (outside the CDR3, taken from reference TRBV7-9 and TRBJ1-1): DTGVSQNPRHKITKRGQNVTFRCDPISEHNRLYWYRQTLGQGPEFLTYFQNEAQLEKSRLLSDRFSAERPKGSFSTLEIQRTEQGDSAMYLCASRFWDRGFYYTEAFFGQGTRLTVV.